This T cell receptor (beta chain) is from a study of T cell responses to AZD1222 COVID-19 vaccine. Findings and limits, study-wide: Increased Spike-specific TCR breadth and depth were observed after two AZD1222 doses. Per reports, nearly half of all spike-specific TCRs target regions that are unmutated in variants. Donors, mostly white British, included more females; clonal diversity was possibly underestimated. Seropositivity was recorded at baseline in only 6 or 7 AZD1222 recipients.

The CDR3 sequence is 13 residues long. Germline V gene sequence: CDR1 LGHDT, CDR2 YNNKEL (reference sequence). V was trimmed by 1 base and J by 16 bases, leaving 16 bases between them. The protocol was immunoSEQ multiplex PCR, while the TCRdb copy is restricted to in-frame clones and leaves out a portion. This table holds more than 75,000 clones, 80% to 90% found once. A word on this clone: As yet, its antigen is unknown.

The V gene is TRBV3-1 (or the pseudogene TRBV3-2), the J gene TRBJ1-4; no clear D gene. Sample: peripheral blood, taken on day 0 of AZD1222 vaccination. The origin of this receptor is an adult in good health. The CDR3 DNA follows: TGTGCCAGCAGCCAAGGGGAAGGCAGAGGTCGGTTTTTT. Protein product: CASSQGEGRGRFF.